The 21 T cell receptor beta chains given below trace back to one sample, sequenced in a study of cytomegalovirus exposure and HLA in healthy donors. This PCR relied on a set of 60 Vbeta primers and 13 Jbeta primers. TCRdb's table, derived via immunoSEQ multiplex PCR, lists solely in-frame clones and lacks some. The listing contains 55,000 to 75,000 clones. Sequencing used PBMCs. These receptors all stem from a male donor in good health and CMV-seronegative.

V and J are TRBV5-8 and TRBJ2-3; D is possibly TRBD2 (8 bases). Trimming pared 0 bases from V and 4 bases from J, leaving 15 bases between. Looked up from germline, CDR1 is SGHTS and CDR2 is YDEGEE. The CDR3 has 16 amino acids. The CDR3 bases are TGTGCCAGCAGCTTGGCCGGGAGGGGGCGCCCAGATACGCAGTATTTT. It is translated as CASSLAGRGRPDTQYF.

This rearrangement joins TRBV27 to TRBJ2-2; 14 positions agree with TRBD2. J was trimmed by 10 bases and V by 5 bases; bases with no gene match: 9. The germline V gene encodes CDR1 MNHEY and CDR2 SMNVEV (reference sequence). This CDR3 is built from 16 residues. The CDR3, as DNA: TGTGCCAGCAGTACCCGACTAGCGGGGGGGGTGGTGGAGCTGTTTTTT. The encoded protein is CASSTRLAGGVVELFF.

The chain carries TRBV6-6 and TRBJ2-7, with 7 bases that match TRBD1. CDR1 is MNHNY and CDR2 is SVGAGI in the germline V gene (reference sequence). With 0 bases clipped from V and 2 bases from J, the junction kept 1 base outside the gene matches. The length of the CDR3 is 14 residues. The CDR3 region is CASSYSTGTYEQYF. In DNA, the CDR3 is TGTGCCAGCAGTTACTCGACAGGGACCTACGAGCAGTACTTC.

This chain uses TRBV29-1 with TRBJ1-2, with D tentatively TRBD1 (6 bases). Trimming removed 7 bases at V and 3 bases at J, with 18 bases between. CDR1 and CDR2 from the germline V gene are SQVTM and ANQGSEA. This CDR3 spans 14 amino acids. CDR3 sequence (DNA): TGCAGCGGGACAGACAGAGGGAGGGACTATGGCTACACCTTC. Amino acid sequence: CSGTDRGRDYGYTF. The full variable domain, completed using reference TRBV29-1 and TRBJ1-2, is SAVISQKPSRDICQRGTSLTIQCQVDSQVTMMFWYRQQPGQSLTLIATANQGSEATYESGFVIDKFPISRPNLTFSTLTVSNMSPEDSSIYLCSGTDRGRDYGYTFGSGTRLTVV.

This CDR3 is CASSSRREGDEQYF. The CDR3 DNA is TGTGCCAGCAGCTCTAGACGGGAGGGGGACGAGCAGTACTTC. The chain combines TRBV7-9 with TRBJ2-7; 8 bases align to TRBD2. Germline V gene data show CDR1 as SEHNR and CDR2 as FQNEAQ (reference sequence). V shed 4 bases and J 5 bases; nucleotides not matched to a gene: 7. The CDR3 spans 14 residues.

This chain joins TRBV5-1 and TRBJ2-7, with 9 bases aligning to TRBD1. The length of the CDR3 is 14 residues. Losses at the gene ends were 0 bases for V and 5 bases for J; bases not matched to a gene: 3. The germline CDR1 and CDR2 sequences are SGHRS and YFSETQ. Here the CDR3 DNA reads TGCGCCAGCAGCTTGGGGGACAGGGTCAACGAGCAGTACTTC. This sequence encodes CASSLGDRVNEQYF.

The CDR3 coding sequence is TGTGCCAGCAGACCCGGCGGGGGGAGCTACAATGAGCAGTTCTTC. Its translation: CASRPGGGSYNEQFF. This chain uses TRBV7-9 with TRBJ2-1; 8 nucleotides match TRBD2. The CDR3 length is 15 residues. With 6 bases clipped from V and 3 bases from J, the junction kept 7 bases outside the gene matches. Germline lookup yields CDR1 SEHNR and CDR2 FQNEAQ (reference sequence). The complete variable domain, with remaining parts taken from reference TRBV7-9 and TRBJ2-1, reads DTGVSQNPRHKITKRGQNVTFRCDPISEHNRLYWYRQTLGQGPEFLTYFQNEAQLEKSRLLSDRFSAERPKGSFSTLEIQRTEQGDSAMYLCASRPGGGSYNEQFFGPGTRLTVL.

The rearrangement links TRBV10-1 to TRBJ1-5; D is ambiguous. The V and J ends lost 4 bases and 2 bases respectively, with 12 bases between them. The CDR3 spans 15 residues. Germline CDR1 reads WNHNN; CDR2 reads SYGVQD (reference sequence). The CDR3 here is CASSARVRCNQPQHF. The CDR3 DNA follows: TGCGCCAGCAGTGCCAGAGTGAGGTGCAATCAGCCCCAGCATTTT.

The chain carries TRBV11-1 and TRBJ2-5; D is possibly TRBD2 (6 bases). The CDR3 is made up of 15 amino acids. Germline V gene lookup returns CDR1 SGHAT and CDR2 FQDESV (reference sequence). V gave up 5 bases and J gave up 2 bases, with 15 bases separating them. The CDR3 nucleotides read TGTGCCAGCAGCCCCCAGGGACTGGATCAAGAGACCCAGTACTTC. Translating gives CASSPQGLDQETQYF.

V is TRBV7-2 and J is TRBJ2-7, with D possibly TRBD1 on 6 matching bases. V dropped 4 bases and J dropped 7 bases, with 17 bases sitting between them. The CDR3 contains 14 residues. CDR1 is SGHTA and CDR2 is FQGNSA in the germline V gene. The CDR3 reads CASSSSGAMGEQYF. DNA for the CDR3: TGTGCCAGCAGCTCCTCAGGGGCCATGGGGGAGCAGTACTTC. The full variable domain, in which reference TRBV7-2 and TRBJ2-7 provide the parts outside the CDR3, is GAGVSQSPSNKVTEKGKDVELRCDPISGHTALYWYRQSLGQGLEFLIYFQGNSAPDKSGLPSDRFSAERTGGSVSTLTIQRTQQEDSAVYLCASSSSGAMGEQYFGPGTRLTVT.

CDR3 sequence: CASSEAGQGVSNEKLFF. The CDR3 DNA is TGTGCCAGCAGTGAAGCGGGACAGGGGGTTTCTAATGAAAAACTGTTTTTT. The chain combines TRBV6-1 with TRBJ1-4, with 11 nucleotides matching TRBD1. Germline loops: CDR1 MNHNS, CDR2 SASEGT. V gave up 0 bases and J gave up 3 bases; unmatched junction bases: 3. CDR3 length: 17 amino acids.

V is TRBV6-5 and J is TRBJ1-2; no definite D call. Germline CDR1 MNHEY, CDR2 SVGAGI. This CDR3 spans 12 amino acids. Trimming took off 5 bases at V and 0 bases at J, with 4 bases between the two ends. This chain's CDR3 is CASSGANYGYTF. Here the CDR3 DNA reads TGTGCCAGCAGTGGAGCTAACTATGGCTACACCTTC.

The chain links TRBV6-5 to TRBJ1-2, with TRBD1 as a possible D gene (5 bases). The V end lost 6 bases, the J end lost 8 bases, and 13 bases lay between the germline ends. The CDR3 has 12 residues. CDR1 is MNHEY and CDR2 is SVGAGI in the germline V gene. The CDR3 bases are TGTGCCAGCAGACGCTCAGGGCTGGGCTACACCTTC. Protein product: CASRRSGLGYTF.

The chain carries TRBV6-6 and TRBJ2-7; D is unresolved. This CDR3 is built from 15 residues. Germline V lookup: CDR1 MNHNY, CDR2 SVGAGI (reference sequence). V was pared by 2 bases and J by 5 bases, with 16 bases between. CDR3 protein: CASSYDGVAANEQYF. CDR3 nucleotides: TGTGCCAGCAGTTACGACGGAGTAGCAGCCAACGAGCAGTACTTC.

In DNA, the CDR3 is TGTGCCATCAGTGAGCGTACTTCGGGAAACACCATATATTTT. Translated: CAISERTSGNTIYF. The chain joins TRBV10-3 to TRBJ1-3; D not resolved. CDR3 size: 14 residues. V was cut by 2 bases and J by 4 bases, with 9 bases left in between. In germline, CDR1 is ENHRY, CDR2 SYGVKD.

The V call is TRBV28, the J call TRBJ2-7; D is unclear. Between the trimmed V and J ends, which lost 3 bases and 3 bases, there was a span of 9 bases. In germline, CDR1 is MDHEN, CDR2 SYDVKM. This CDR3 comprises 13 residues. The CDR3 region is CASSFSLVYEQYF. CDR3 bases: TGTGCCAGCAGTTTTTCCCTAGTCTACGAGCAGTACTTC.

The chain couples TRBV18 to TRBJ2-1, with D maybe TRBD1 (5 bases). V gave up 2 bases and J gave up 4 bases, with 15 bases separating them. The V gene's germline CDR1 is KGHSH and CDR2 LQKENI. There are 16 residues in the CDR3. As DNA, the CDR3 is TGTGCCAGCTCACCAAAGGGGTTGCAACCTTACAATGAGCAGTTCTTC. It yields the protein CASSPKGLQPYNEQFF.

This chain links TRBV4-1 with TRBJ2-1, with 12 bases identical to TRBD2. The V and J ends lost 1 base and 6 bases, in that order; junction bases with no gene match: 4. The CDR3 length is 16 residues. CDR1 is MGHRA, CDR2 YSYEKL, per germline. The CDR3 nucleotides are TGCGCCAGCAGCCAAGCGACTAGCGGGAGTTCCAATGAGCAGTTCTTC. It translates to CASSQATSGSSNEQFF.

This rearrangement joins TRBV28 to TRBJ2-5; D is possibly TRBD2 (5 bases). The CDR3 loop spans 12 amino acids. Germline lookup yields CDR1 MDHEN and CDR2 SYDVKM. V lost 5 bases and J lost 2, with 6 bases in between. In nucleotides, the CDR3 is TGTGCCAGCAGTCGGGGTCAAGAGACCCAGTACTTC. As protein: CASSRGQETQYF.

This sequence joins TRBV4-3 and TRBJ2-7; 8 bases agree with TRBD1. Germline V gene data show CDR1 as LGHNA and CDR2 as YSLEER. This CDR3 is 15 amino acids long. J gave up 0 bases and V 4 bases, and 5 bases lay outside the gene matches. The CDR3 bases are TGCGCCAGCAGCCTCCGGACAGGGAGCTCCTACGAGCAGTACTTC. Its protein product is CASSLRTGSSYEQYF.

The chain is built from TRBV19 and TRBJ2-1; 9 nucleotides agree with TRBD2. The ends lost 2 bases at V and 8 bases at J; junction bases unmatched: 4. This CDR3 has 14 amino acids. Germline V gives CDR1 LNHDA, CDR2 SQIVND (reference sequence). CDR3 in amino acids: CASSIRGGRDEQFF. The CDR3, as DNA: TGTGCCAGTAGTATACGAGGCGGGAGGGATGAGCAGTTCTTC.